This passage covers 5 T cell receptor beta chains from one sample sequenced in a study of cytomegalovirus exposure and HLA in healthy donors. It was with 60 Vbeta and 13 Jbeta primers that the PCR ran. Method: immunoSEQ multiplex PCR; TCRdb's copy keeps in-frame clones and lacks some. This sample has more than 100,000 clones, with 77% found just once. Material for sequencing was PBMCs. The receptors come from a woman in her sixties or seventies in good health and CMV-seronegative.

The gene calls are TRBV6-4 and TRBJ2-7, with 8 positions matching TRBD1. V lost 3 bases to trimming and J lost 5 bases; unmatched junction nucleotides: 6. The CDR3 has 14 residues. CDR1 MRHNA and CDR2 SNTAGT come from the germline V gene. CDR3 DNA sequence: TGTGCCAGCAGTGATGGACAGGGTTGCCACGAGCAGTACTTC. Translation: CASSDGQGCHEQYF.

Comments on this clone: The same CDR3 can be traced to other DNA sequences in this sample. This sequence joins TRBV10-1 and TRBJ1-2, with D tentatively TRBD1 (5 bases). V dropped 0 bases and J dropped 5 bases, with 7 bases sitting between them. The germline V gene has CDR1 WNHNN and CDR2 SYGVQD (reference sequence). CDR3 length equals 13 residues. The CDR3 DNA reads as TGCGCCAGCAGTGAGTCGGGGGGATATGGCTACACCTTC. This codes for CASSESGGYGYTF.

This clone was found once. The chain has TRBV19 and TRBJ2-1; TRBD2 is a possible D gene (6 bases). Germline CDR1 LNHDA, CDR2 SQIVND (reference sequence). CDR3 length: 15 residues. Trimming pared 6 bases from V and 7 bases from J, leaving 19 bases between. The CDR3 here is CASRGGASRKNEQFF. CDR3 nucleotide sequence: TGTGCCAGTAGGGGCGGGGCCAGCCGGAAGAATGAGCAGTTCTTC.

This clone was picked up a small number of times. This chain connects TRBV5-1 to TRBJ2-2; TRBD2 matches 8 bases. The CDR3 runs 17 residues. Germline V gives CDR1 SGHRS, CDR2 YFSETQ. The V and J ends lost 3 bases and 6 bases, in that order; junction bases with no gene match: 13. The CDR3, as DNA: TGCGCCAGCAGCTCACAGGGACTAGTGGGGGGATCCGGGGAGCTGTTTTTT. Translating it yields CASSSQGLVGGSGELFF. Supplemented by reference TRBV5-1 and TRBJ2-2, the full variable domain reads KAGVTQTPRYLIKTRGQQVTLSCSPISGHRSVSWYQQTPGQGLQFLFEYFSETQRNKGNFPGRFSGRQFSNSRSEMNVSTLELGDSALYLCASSSQGLVGGSGELFFGEGSRLTVL.

This clone has just one count. The chain uses TRBV29-1 and TRBJ2-5; tentatively, D is TRBD1 (5 bases). The end of the DNA aligns better with TRBJ2-7, so the J call may be wrong. Germline V gives CDR1 SQVTM, CDR2 ANQGSEA. CDR3 length: 14 residues. CDR3 in amino acids: CSVVGASTSYEQYF. CDR3 nucleotide sequence: TGCAGCGTTGTTGGGGCCTCGACCTCCTACGAGCAGTACTTC.